The present T cell receptor (beta chain) was sequenced within a study of blood T cells in healthy people across ages. This clonotype has only a few counts. It was with a sample-barcoded 5' primer and a J-beta primer mix that a second PCR of roughly 7 to 12 cycles was run. MiXCR, run by TCRdb on the 5' RACE reads, gives a single entry per CDR3 protein. The sample has 1.5 million to 2 million distinct CDR3 sequences; about two fifths are singletons. CDR3 size: 17 residues. CDR1 is LGHNA, CDR2 YSLEER, per germline. J lost 0 bases, V lost 1 base, and 6 bases had no gene match. The V gene is TRBV4-3, the J gene TRBJ2-4; TRBD2 agrees at 7 bases. The TCR sequence derives from a human donor in good health. The sample was blood. CDR3 nucleotide sequence: TGCGCCAGCAGCCAAGGGTGGGGGGGGGTAGCCAAAAACATTCAGTACTTC. It codes for CASSQGWGGVAKNIQYF.